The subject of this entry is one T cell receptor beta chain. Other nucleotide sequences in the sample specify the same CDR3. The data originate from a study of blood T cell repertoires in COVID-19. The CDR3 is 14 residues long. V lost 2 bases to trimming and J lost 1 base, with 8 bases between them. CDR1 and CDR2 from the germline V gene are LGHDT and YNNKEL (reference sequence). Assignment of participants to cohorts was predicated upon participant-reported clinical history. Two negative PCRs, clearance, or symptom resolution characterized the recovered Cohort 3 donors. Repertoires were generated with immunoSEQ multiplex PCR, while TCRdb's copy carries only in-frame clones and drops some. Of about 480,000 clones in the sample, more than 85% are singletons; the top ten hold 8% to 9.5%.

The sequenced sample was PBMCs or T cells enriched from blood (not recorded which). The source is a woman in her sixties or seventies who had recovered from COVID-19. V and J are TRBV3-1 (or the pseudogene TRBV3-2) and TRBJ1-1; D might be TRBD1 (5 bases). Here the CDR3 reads CASSQWGGNTEAFF. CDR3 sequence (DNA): TGTGCCAGCAGCCAATGGGGCGGGAACACTGAAGCTTTCTTT.